This T cell receptor beta chain was observed in a study of cytomegalovirus exposure and HLA in healthy donors. Study findings and constraints: Cytomegalovirus status was reportedly diagnosed by the classifier with high specificity and sensitivity. First-cohort TCR clusters were later found to tend to co-occur in the 120 or so validation repertoires.

A 120-subject validation cohort, separate from the approximately 720-subject first cohort, supplied the donors. The repertoire was sequenced with immunoSEQ multiplex PCR; TCRdb's copy has only in-frame clones and lacks some. In the table there are some 150,000 clones, more than 70% of which are singletons. As concerns this clone: Its antigen is unknown.

J was trimmed by 7 bases and V by 6 bases; bases with no gene match: 6. The V gene's germline CDR1 is MNHNS and CDR2 SASEGT. This CDR3 comprises 15 residues. V and J are TRBV6-1 and TRBJ2-2, with 12 bases that match TRBD1. The sequenced sample consisted of PBMCs. The clonotype comes from a human donor in good health. The CDR3 loop is CASRKGQGAGGELFF. CDR3 bases: TGTGCCAGCAGGAAGGGACAGGGGGCTGGCGGGGAGCTGTTTTTT.